A selection of T cell receptor beta chains follows, all from one sample in a study of control samples from healthy donors and cancer patients. Profiling relied on immunoSEQ multiplex PCR, and the TCRdb table lists in-frame clones only, not all of them. This repertoire shows approximately 100,000 clones, around 88% found once; its top ten account for 14%. Source material: blood. These TCRs come from a young man in good health. Both conserved end residues are part of each CDR3. The D gene is left open where the match is weak. Expanded clones are given a class, and other clones once, few, many or no size at all.

v_call	clone_size	d_call	j_call	cdr3_nt	cdr3_aa
TRBV7-9	-	TRBD1	TRBJ1-6	TGTGCCAGCAGCTTGGGACAGGGGCTGGATTCACCCCTCCACTTT	CASSLGQGLDSPLHF
TRBV6-5	-	TRBD2	TRBJ2-1	TGTGCCAGCAGTTACTCGCTAGCGGGAGAGTATGAGCAGTTCTTC	CASSYSLAGEYEQFF
TRBV10-2	-	TRBD1	TRBJ1-6	TGCGCCAGCAGCAGGGGGACCTATAATTCACCCCTCCACTTT	CASSRGTYNSPLHF
TRBV4-3	once	TRBD2	TRBJ2-1	TGCGCCAGCAGCCAAGATCAAGGGGCGGGAGGGCTCAATGAGCAGTTCTTC	CASSQDQGAGGLNEQFF
TRBV30	-	-	TRBJ2-5	TGTGCCTGGAGTGTATCAACAGGGCGGGCGACCCAGTACTTC	CAWSVSTGRATQYF
TRBV12-5	-	-	TRBJ1-1	TGTGCTAGTGGTTTCAGGACAGTGCCGAACACTGAAGCTTTCTTT	CASGFRTVPNTEAFF
TRBV24-1	once	TRBD2	TRBJ2-3	TGTGCCACCAGTGTCGCTAGCGGGAGGGGCACAGATACGCAGTATTTT	CATSVASGRGTDTQYF
TRBV28	-	-	TRBJ1-2	TGTGCCACCACCCGGACAGCTAACTATGGCTACACCTTC	CATTRTANYGYTF
TRBV2	few	TRBD1	TRBJ1-5	TGTGCCAGCAGCAGTGACAGGGCATCAAGTAATCAGCCCCAGCATTTT	CASSSDRASSNQPQHF
TRBV30	-	-	TRBJ1-2	TGTGCCTGGAGGTCATCCGGGAAGGGCTACACCTTC	CAWRSSGKGYTF
TRBV4-2	few	-	TRBJ2-7	TGTGCCAGCAGCCAAACCACCGGTTCCTACGAGCAGTACTTC	CASSQTTGSYEQYF
TRBV7-9	-	-	TRBJ2-7	TGTGCCAGCAGCCCTACTCTAATCCCCTCCGAGCAGTACTTC	CASSPTLIPSEQYF
TRBV5-4	-	-	TRBJ2-3	TGTGCCAGCAGCTTGGACGGAGATACGCAGTATTTT	CASSLDGDTQYF
TRBV13	-	TRBD1	TRBJ1-4	TGTGCCAGCAGCTCAGGGGGAGGGCCGCCGGGGGAACTGTTTTTT	CASSSGGGPPGELFF
TRBV7-2	few	-	TRBJ1-6	TGTGCCAGCAGCTTATGGGGGGGAGGCCAATATAATTCACCCCTCCACTTT	CASSLWGGGQYNSPLHF
TRBV19	-	TRBD1	TRBJ2-7	TGTGCCAGTAGGGACGACAGGGGGCTAAGCGAGCAGTACTTC	CASRDDRGLSEQYF
TRBV5-1	-	-	TRBJ1-1	TGCGCCAGCAGGACCAGGACAGTCATGAACACTGAAGCTTTCTTT	CASRTRTVMNTEAFF
TRBV4-2	-	-	TRBJ2-7	TGTGCCAGCAGCCAGACGGGTCCCCTTTACGAGCAGTACTTC	CASSQTGPLYEQYF
TRBV6-4	-	TRBD1	TRBJ1-2	TGTGCCAGCAGTGACTCGGCAGGGGGTAAGAGTGGCTACACCTTC	CASSDSAGGKSGYTF
TRBV5-4	-	TRBD1	TRBJ2-1	TGTGCCAGCAGCTCCGGACAGGGCTCCTACAATGAGCAGTTCTTC	CASSSGQGSYNEQFF
TRBV27	-	-	TRBJ2-6	TGTGCCAGCGGGGAAAGCCGAGCTAGGGCCAACGTCCTGACTTTC	CASGESRARANVLTF
TRBV30	-	TRBD1	TRBJ2-7	TGTGCCTGGAGTGGGGACAGGGGCTACGAGCAGTACTTC	CAWSGDRGYEQYF
TRBV19	-	TRBD2	TRBJ2-5	TGTGCCAGTAGCCCGGGGACTAGTCGTACAGAGACCCAGTACTTC	CASSPGTSRTETQYF
TRBV5-1	-	-	TRBJ1-5	TGCGCCAGCAGCCCTGGACAGAGCAATCAGCCCCAGCATTTT	CASSPGQSNQPQHF
TRBV7-3	-	TRBD2	TRBJ2-3	TGTGCCAGCAGTCAAGAGCGGGGCGGTACGCAGTATTTT	CASSQERGGTQYF
TRBV5-3	-	-	TRBJ2-7	TGTGCCAGAAGCTCCAACCACCGGGGGGAGCAGTACTTC	CARSSNHRGEQYF
TRBV7-9	-	-	TRBJ1-1	TGTGCCAGCAGCTTAGCGCTCGGGGCGAACACTGAAGCTTTCTTT	CASSLALGANTEAFF
TRBV7-2	-	TRBD2	TRBJ2-5	TGTGCCAGCAGCCTCCAACCGGGACTAGCGGGAGCTGCAGAAGAGACCCAGTACTTC	CASSLQPGLAGAAEETQYF
TRBV19	-	-	TRBJ1-2	TGTGCCAGTAGTATAGATGCGTATGGCTACACCTTC	CASSIDAYGYTF
TRBV5-6	once	-	TRBJ1-2	TGTGCCAGCAGCTTGGACCGACCTCACTATGGCTACACCTTC	CASSLDRPHYGYTF
TRBV27	-	TRBD1	TRBJ1-5	TGTGCCAGCAGTTGGACAGGGCAATCAGCCCAGCATTTT	CASSWTGQSAQHF
TRBV4-3	-	-	TRBJ2-6	TGCGCCAGCAGCCAAGATTTAACCCGTGGGGCCAACGTCCTGACTTTC	CASSQDLTRGANVLTF
TRBV7-2	-	-	TRBJ2-5	TGTGCCAGCAGCCCCCGGGGCCAAGAGACCCAGTACTTC	CASSPRGQETQYF
TRBV29-1	-	-	TRBJ2-3	TGCAGCGTTGAGCGGCGGGACTCAGATACGCAGTATTTT	CSVERRDSDTQYF
TRBV6-5	-	TRBD2	TRBJ2-7	TGTGCCAGCATGCGGACTAGCGGGAGCTCCTACGAGCAGTACTTC	CASMRTSGSSYEQYF
TRBV2	-	TRBD2	TRBJ2-7	TGTGCCAGCAAAGCCGCGGTTAGCGGGAGTCAGACCTACGAGCAGTACTTC	CASKAAVSGSQTYEQYF
TRBV5-3	-	TRBD2	TRBJ2-3	TGTGCCCCTCGGGGGGGCACAGATACGCAGTATTTT	CAPRGGTDTQYF
TRBV11-2	-	TRBD2	TRBJ2-6	TGTGCCAGCAGCTTTGGACTAGCCTACTCTGGGGCCAACGTCCTGACTTTC	CASSFGLAYSGANVLTF
TRBV7-2	-	-	TRBJ2-5	TGTGCCAGCAGCTTAGTACAGCAAGAGACCCAGTACTTC	CASSLVQQETQYF
TRBV27	-	TRBD1	TRBJ1-1	TGTGCCAGCAGTACAGGGGGCAGGGAAGCTTTCTTT	CASSTGGREAFF
TRBV6-5	-	TRBD1	TRBJ1-2	TGTGCCAGCAGTTACACATCCCAGGGGGCGGGTGGCTACACCTTC	CASSYTSQGAGGYTF
TRBV11-3	-	-	TRBJ2-5	TGTGCCAGCAGCACCCATTCCGGGACCCAAGAGACCCAGTACTTC	CASSTHSGTQETQYF
TRBV4-2	-	-	TRBJ1-1	TGTGCCAGCAGCCAAGAGACAGCTGAAGCTTTCTTT	CASSQETAEAFF